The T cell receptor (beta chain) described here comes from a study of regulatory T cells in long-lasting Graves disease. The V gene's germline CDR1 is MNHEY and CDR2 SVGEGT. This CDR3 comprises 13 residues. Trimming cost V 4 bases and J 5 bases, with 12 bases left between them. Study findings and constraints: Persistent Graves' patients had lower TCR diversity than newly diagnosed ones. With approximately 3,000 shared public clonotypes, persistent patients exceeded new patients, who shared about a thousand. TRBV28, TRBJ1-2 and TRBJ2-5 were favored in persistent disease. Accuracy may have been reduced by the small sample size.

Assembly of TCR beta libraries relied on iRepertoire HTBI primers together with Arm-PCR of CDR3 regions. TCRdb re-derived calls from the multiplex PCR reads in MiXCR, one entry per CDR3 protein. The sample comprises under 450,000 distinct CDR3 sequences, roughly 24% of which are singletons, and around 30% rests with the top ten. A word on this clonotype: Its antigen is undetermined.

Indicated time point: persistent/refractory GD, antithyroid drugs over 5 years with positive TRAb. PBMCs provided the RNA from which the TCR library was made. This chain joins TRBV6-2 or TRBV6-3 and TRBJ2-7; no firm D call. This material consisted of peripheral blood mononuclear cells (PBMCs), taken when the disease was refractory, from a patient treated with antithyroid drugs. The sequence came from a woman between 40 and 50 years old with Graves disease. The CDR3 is CASSSLSEHEQYF. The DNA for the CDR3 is TGTGCCAGCAGTTCTCTGAGCGAGCACGAGCAGTACTTC.